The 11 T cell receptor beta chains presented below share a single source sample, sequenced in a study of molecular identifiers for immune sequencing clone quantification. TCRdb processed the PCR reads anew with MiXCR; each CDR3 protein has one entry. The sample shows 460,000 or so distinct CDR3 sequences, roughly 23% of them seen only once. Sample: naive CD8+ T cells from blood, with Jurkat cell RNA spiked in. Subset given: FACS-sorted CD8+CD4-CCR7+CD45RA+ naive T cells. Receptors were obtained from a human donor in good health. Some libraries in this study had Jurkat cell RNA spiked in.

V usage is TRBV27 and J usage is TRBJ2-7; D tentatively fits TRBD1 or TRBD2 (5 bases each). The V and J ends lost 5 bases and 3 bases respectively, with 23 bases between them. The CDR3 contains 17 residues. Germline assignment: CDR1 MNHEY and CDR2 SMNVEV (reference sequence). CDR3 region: CASSPRPTRGPNYEQYF. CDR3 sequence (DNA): TGTGCCAGCAGTCCAAGGCCGACGAGGGGCCCCAACTACGAGCAGTACTTC.

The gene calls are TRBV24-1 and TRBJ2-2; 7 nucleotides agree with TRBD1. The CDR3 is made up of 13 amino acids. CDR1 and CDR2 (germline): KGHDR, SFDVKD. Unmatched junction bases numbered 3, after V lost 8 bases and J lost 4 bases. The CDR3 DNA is TGTGCCACCAACCCAGGGGGCACCGGGGAGCTGTTTTTT. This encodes CATNPGGTGELFF.

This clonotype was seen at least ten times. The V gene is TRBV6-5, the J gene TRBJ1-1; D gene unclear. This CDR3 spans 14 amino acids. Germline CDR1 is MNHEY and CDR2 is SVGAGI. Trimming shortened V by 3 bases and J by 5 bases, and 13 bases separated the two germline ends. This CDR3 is CASSYSVVGTEAFF. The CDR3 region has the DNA TGTGCCAGCAGTTATAGTGTAGTGGGTACTGAAGCTTTCTTT.

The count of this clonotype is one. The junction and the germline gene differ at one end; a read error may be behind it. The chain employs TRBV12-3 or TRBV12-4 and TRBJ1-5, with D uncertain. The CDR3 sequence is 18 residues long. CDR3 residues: CACSLRSIRRYSNQPQHF. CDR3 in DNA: TGTGCCTGCAGTTTAAGGAGTATACGCAGATATAGCAATCAGCCCCAGCATTTT.

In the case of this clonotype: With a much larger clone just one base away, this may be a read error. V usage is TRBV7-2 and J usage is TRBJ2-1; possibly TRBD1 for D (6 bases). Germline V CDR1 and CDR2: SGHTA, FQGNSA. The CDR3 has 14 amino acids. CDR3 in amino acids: CASTAGVGYSEQFF. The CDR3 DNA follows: TGTGCCAGCACTGCAGGGGTCGGGTACAGTGAGCAGTTCTTC.

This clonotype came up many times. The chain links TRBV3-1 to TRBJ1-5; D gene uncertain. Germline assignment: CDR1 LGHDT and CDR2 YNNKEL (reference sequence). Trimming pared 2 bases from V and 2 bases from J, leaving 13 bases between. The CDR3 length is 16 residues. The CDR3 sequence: CASSQKRGEGNQPQHF. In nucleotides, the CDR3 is TGTGCCAGCAGCCAAAAACGGGGAGAGGGCAATCAGCCCCAGCATTTT.

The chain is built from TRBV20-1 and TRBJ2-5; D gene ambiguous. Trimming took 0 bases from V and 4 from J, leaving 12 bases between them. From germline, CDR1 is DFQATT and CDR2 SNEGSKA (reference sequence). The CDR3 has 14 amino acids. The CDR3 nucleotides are TGCAGTGCTAGAGATCTTGAGTGGAGAGAGACCCAGTACTTC. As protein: CSARDLEWRETQYF.

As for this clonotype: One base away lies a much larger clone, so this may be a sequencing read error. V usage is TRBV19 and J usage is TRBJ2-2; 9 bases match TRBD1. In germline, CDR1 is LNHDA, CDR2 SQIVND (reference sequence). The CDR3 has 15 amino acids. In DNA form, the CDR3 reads TGTGGCAGTAGTGTATGGGGACAGGGTGCCGGGGAGCTGTTTTTT. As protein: CGSSVWGQGAGELFF.

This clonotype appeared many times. CDR3 amino acids: CASSWAGDGSEAFF. The CDR3 DNA sequence: TGTGCCAGCAGCTGGGCAGGGGATGGCTCTGAAGCTTTCTTT. J is TRBJ1-1 and V is TRBV7-9, with TRBD1 as a possible D gene (6 bases). The CDR3 loop spans 14 amino acids. Trimming cost V 4 bases and J 6 bases, with 15 bases left between them. Germline values: CDR1 SEHNR, CDR2 FQNEAQ (reference sequence).

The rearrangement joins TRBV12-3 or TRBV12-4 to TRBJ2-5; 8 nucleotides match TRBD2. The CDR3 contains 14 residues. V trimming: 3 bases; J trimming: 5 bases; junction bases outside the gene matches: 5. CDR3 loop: CASSFLGGGETQYF. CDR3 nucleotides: TGTGCCAGCAGTTTTCTCGGCGGGGGGGAGACCCAGTACTTC.

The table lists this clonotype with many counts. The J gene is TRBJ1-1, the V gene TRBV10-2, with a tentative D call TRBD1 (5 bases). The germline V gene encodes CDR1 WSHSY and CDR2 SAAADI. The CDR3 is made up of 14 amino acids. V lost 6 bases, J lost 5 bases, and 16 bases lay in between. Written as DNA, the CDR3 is TGCGCCAGCAGCCAGGGACCCAGACGAACTGAAGCTTTCTTT. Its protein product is CASSQGPRRTEAFF.